Presented here are 18 T cell receptor beta chains from one specimen sequenced in a study of cytomegalovirus exposure and HLA in healthy donors. In the PCR, 60 Vbeta and 13 Jbeta primers were used. TCRdb's table, derived via immunoSEQ multiplex PCR, lists solely in-frame clones and lacks some. The sample yields some 130,000 clones, roughly four fifths seen once. Sequencing used PBMCs. The receptors were gathered from a man aged 30-40 years in good health and CMV-seronegative.

The rearrangement uses TRBV5-1 and TRBJ2-7, with 9 bases aligning to TRBD1. Per the germline V gene, CDR1 is SGHRS and CDR2 is YFSETQ. The CDR3 runs to 16 residues. V shed 0 bases and J 6 bases; nucleotides not matched to a gene: 10. The DNA for the CDR3 is TGCGCCAGCAGCTTGGACGACAGGGGGGTCTTGGGCGAGCAGTACTTC. Translating it yields CASSLDDRGVLGEQYF.

This clone was seen a handful of times. V is TRBV2 and J is TRBJ2-7; weak D call: TRBD1 (5 bases). Trimming cost V 1 base and J 5 bases, with 6 bases left between them. Looked up from germline, CDR1 is SNHLY and CDR2 is FYNNEI. The CDR3 spans 12 residues. The CDR3 nucleotides are TGTGCCAGCAGTGAAGGGGGCGACGAGCAGTACTTC. Translating gives CASSEGGDEQYF.

The chain combines TRBV19 with TRBJ1-2; D unresolved. The CDR3 has 16 amino acids. V was trimmed by 5 bases and J by 4 bases, leaving 20 bases between them. The germline V gene has CDR1 LNHDA and CDR2 SQIVND (reference sequence). This chain's CDR3 is CASSLYPFGVSYGYTF. The DNA for the CDR3 is TGTGCCAGTAGTCTCTACCCTTTCGGGGTGTCCTATGGCTACACCTTC.

The gene calls are TRBV5-8 and TRBJ1-2; D may be TRBD1 (6 bases). Germline CDR1 is SGHTS and CDR2 is YDEGEE. Trimming took off 9 bases at V and 2 bases at J, with 20 bases between the two ends. The CDR3 extends over 15 amino acids. CDR3 bases: TGTGCCACTCCGCTAGCGGGACACAGAAACTATGGCTACACCTTC. It specifies CATPLAGHRNYGYTF.

V and J are TRBV9 and TRBJ2-5; 11 bases match TRBD2. The V gene end was trimmed by 0 bases and the J gene end by 5 bases; junction bases not matched to a gene: 3. CDR1 is SGDLS and CDR2 is YYNGEE in the germline V gene. CDR3 length equals 15 residues. In DNA form, the CDR3 reads TGTGCCAGCAGCGTAGCTAGCGGGAGGTTGGAGACCCAGTACTTC. This gives the protein CASSVASGRLETQYF.

This chain joins TRBV6-5 and TRBJ2-5; 12 bases line up with TRBD1. Trimming took 7 bases from V and 9 from J; bases not matched to a gene: 12. Germline CDR1 is MNHEY and CDR2 is SVGAGI. This CDR3 region has 15 residues. The DNA of the CDR3 is TGTGCCAGCACCCCGGGACAGGGGGCTAGTAAGGCCCAGTACTTC. Residues: CASTPGQGASKAQYF.

This chain connects TRBV12-5 to TRBJ2-1; possible D gene TRBD2, 5 bases. Germline CDR1 and CDR2: LGHNT and FRNRAP. V lost 3 bases, J lost 1 base, and 10 bases lay in between. CDR3 length equals 15 residues. In nucleotides, the CDR3 is TGTGCTAGTGGTTTCCAGCGGCCGTCCTACAATGAGCAGTTCTTC. It yields the protein CASGFQRPSYNEQFF.

This chain connects TRBV6-1 to TRBJ2-7; D gene unclear. V was pared by 7 bases and J by 2 bases, with 12 bases between. Per the germline V gene, CDR1 is MNHNS and CDR2 is SASEGT. CDR3 length: 13 residues. The CDR3 region is CASKNEAAYEQYF. CDR3 bases: TGTGCCAGCAAAAATGAAGCCGCCTACGAGCAGTACTTC.

This chain links TRBV2 with TRBJ1-4; D unresolved. Germline loops: CDR1 SNHLY, CDR2 FYNNEI. The CDR3 contains 16 residues. Trimming cost V 4 bases and J 2 bases, with 14 bases left between them. CDR3 DNA: TGTGCCAGCAGTGTTCTTCCCGGAGACACTAATGAAAAACTGTTTTTT. Amino acids: CASSVLPGDTNEKLFF.

The chain recombines TRBV7-2 with TRBJ2-2; D gene ambiguous. The CDR3 contains 15 residues. The V end was cut by 0 bases, the J end by 0 bases, with 5 bases between. The germline CDR1 and CDR2 sequences are SGHTA and FQGNSA. The CDR3 protein is CASSLALANTGELFF. The CDR3 DNA is TGTGCCAGCAGCTTAGCCCTAGCGAACACCGGGGAGCTGTTTTTT.

CDR3 in DNA: TGTGCCAGTAGCGTCCCCAGGGGGTTCGGGATCTCCTACGAGCAGTACTTC. Its translation is CASSVPRGFGISYEQYF. The chain combines TRBV19 with TRBJ2-7, with 7 bases matching TRBD1. V trimming: 6 bases; J trimming: 0 bases; junction bases outside the gene matches: 14. Germline V gene sequence: CDR1 LNHDA, CDR2 SQIVND (reference sequence). CDR3 length equals 17 residues. The full variable domain, rest sourced from reference TRBV19 and TRBJ2-7, is DGGITQSPKYLFRKEGQNVTLSCEQNLNHDAMYWYRQDPGQGLRLIYYSQIVNDFQKGDIAEGYSVSREKKESFPLTVTSAQKNPTAFYLCASSVPRGFGISYEQYFGPGTRLTVT.

The V and J genes are TRBV27 and TRBJ2-5; the match to TRBD2 covers 12 bases. The length of the CDR3 is 16 residues. From germline, CDR1 is MNHEY and CDR2 SMNVEV (reference sequence). Trimming cost V 0 bases and J 5 bases; bases outside gene matches: 4. The CDR3 loop is CASSLSASGRGETQYF. CDR3 DNA sequence: TGTGCCAGCAGTTTATCGGCTAGCGGGAGGGGTGAGACCCAGTACTTC.

This clone was observed a few times. The rearrangement links TRBV30 to TRBJ1-5, with a tentative D call TRBD1 (5 bases). Germline V gene data show CDR1 as GTSNPN and CDR2 as SVGIG (reference sequence). This CDR3 comprises 14 residues. The V gene lost 1 base and the J gene lost 5 bases, with 12 bases spanning the gap. CDR3 sequence reads: CAWSAGATDQPQHF. The CDR3 DNA reads as TGTGCCTGGAGTGCTGGGGCGACGGATCAGCCCCAGCATTTT.

The chain links TRBV7-6 to TRBJ1-5; tentative D call: TRBD1 (5 bases). Trimming left V 0 bases short and J 7 bases short, with 10 bases between. The V gene's germline CDR1 is SGHVS and CDR2 FNYEAQ. This CDR3 contains 14 residues. The DNA for the CDR3 is TGTGCCAGCAGCTTAGCCTTAAGGGGCCAGCCCCAGCATTTT. Its protein is CASSLALRGQPQHF. Full variable domain (rest looked up from reference TRBV7-6 and TRBJ1-5): GAGVSQSPRYKVTKRGQDVALRCDPISGHVSLYWYRQALGQGPEFLTYFNYEAQQDKSGLPNDRFSAERPEGSISTLTIQRTEQRDSAMYRCASSLALRGQPQHFGDGTRLSIL.

This clone has just a few counts. The chain couples TRBV19 to TRBJ2-1; the match to TRBD2 covers 10 bases. The V segment lost 3 bases and the J segment 6 bases; nucleotides outside the gene matches: 8. The germline V gene encodes CDR1 LNHDA and CDR2 SQIVND (reference sequence). There are 16 residues in the CDR3. In nucleotides, the CDR3 is TGTGCCAGTAGTATCCTCGCTAGCGGGAGTGTCAATGAGCAGTTCTTC. Protein product: CASSILASGSVNEQFF.

This clone was picked up one time. The chain uses TRBV21-1 and TRBJ2-6; TRBD2 is the table's D call, not checked against the DNA. TRBV21-1 is a listed pseudogene. CDR3 size: 18 residues. This chain's CDR3 is CASSKEEVSSSGANVLTF. CDR3 in DNA: TGTGCCAGCAGCAAAGAGGAGGTTTCGTCCTCTGGGGCCAACGTCCTGACTTTC.

V and J are TRBV28 and TRBJ2-3; no clear D gene. The CDR3 sequence is 12 residues long. V dropped 4 bases and J dropped 3 bases, with 5 bases sitting between them. Germline V gene sequence: CDR1 MDHEN, CDR2 SYDVKM. The CDR3 sequence is CASSSQTDTQYF. CDR3 nucleotides: TGTGCCAGCAGTTCCCAGACAGATACGCAGTATTTT. Together with reference TRBV28 and TRBJ2-3, the CDR3 gives the full variable domain: DVKVTQSSRYLVKRTGEKVFLECVQDMDHENMFWYRQDPGLGLRLIYFSYDVKMKEKGDIPEGYSVSREKKERFSLILESASTNQTSMYLCASSSQTDTQYFGPGTRLTVL.

This chain links TRBV28 with TRBJ1-5; possibly TRBD1 for D (6 bases). Trimming took 2 bases from V and 3 from J, leaving 14 bases between them. CDR1 MDHEN and CDR2 SYDVKM come from the germline V gene. The CDR3 contains 16 residues. CDR3 in amino acids: CASSLQEGGDNQPQHF. Here the CDR3 DNA reads TGTGCCAGCAGTTTACAAGAAGGGGGTGACAATCAGCCCCAGCATTTT. The variable domain in full, completed from reference TRBV28 and TRBJ1-5, reads DVKVTQSSRYLVKRTGEKVFLECVQDMDHENMFWYRQDPGLGLRLIYFSYDVKMKEKGDIPEGYSVSREKKERFSLILESASTNQTSMYLCASSLQEGGDNQPQHFGDGTRLSIL.